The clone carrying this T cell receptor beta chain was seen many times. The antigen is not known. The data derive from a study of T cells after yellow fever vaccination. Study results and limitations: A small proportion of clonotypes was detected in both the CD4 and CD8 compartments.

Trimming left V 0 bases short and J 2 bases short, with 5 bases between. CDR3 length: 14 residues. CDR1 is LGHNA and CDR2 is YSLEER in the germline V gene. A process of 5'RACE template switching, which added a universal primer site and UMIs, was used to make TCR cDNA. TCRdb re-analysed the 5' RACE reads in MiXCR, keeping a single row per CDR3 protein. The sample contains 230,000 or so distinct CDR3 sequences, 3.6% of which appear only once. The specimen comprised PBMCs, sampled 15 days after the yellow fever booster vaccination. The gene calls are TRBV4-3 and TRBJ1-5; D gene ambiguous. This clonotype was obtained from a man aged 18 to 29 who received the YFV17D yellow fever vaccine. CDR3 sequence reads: CASSQEVGNQPQHF. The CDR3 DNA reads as TGCGCCAGCAGCCAAGAAGTTGGCAATCAGCCCCAGCATTTT.